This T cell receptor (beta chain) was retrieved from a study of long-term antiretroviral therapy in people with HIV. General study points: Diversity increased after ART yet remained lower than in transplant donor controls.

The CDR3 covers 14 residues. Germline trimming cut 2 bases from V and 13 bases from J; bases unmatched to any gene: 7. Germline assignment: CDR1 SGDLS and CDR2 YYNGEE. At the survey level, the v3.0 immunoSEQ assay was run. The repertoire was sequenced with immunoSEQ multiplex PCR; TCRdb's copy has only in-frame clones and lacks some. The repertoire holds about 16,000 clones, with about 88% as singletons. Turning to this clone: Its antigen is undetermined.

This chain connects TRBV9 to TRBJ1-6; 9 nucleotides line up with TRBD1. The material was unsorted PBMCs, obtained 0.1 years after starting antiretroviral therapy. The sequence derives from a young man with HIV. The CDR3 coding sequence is TGTGCCAGCAGCGTTAACAGGGGGCCAGTTCCCCTCCACTTT. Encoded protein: CASSVNRGPVPLHF. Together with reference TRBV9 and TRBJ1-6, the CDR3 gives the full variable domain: DSGVTQTPKHLITATGQRVTLRCSPRSGDLSVYWYQQSLDQGLQFLIQYYNGEERAKGNILERFSAQQFPDLHSELNLSSLELGDSALYFCASSVNRGPVPLHFGNGTRLTVT.